This passage covers 8 T cell receptor beta chains from one sample sequenced in a study of T-cell memory formation after mild COVID-19. Via MiXCR, TCRdb re-called the 5' RACE reads, giving one row per CDR3 protein. This sample yields 100,000 to 150,000 distinct CDR3 sequences, of which over 15% are seen a single time; 4.5% to 6.5% belongs to the top ten. The sample taken for sequencing was PBMCs or a T cell subset sorted from them (not recorded which). The source of these receptors is a man between 18 and 29 years old who had mild COVID-19 (a few samples of this study predate the infection). Cell type and time point are not known.

There are many counts of this clonotype. The V call is TRBV12-3 or TRBV12-4, the J call TRBJ2-1, with TRBD2 matching over 12 bases. CDR3 length: 13 residues. Germline trimming cut 5 bases from V and 9 bases from J; bases unmatched to any gene: 2. The DNA for the CDR3 is TGTGCCAGCAGTCCGGGACTAGCGGGTGAGCAGTTCTTC. This encodes CASSPGLAGEQFF.

The chain recombines TRBV29-1 with TRBJ2-6, with D hard to call. V was trimmed by 6 bases and J by 0 bases, leaving 9 bases between them. The V gene's germline CDR1 is SQVTM and CDR2 ANQGSEA. CDR3 length equals 14 residues. Written as DNA, the CDR3 is TGCAGCGTCGACGTACTCTCTGGGGCCAACGTCCTGACTTTC. It yields the protein CSVDVLSGANVLTF.

In nucleotides, the CDR3 is TGTGCCAGCTCAGCTATACTAGACCCGAGCACAGATACGCAGTATTTT. Translation: CASSAILDPSTDTQYF. The J gene is TRBJ2-3, the V gene TRBV18, with a tentative D call TRBD2 (5 bases). Trimming removed 5 bases at V and 0 bases at J, with 15 bases between. The CDR3 has 16 amino acids. CDR1 and CDR2 (germline): KGHSH, LQKENI.

The V and J genes are TRBV5-1 and TRBJ1-1; TRBD1 matches 7 bases. Germline V gene data show CDR1 as SGHRS and CDR2 as YFSETQ. With V trimmed by 4 bases and J by 6 bases, 6 bases remained unmatched. There are 13 residues in the CDR3. The CDR3 bases are TGCGCCAGCAGCCAACAGGGGATTCCTGAAGCTTTCTTT. Its protein product is CASSQQGIPEAFF.

The CDR3 sequence: CASSGRVQGAKNIQYF. The CDR3, as DNA: TGTGCCAGCAGCGGCCGGGTCCAGGGTGCCAAAAACATTCAGTACTTC. The rearrangement uses TRBV3-1 and TRBJ2-4; possibly TRBD1 for D (5 bases). The CDR3 consists of 16 residues. V was pared by 5 bases and J by 1 base, with 15 bases between. CDR1 is LGHDT, CDR2 YNNKEL, per germline (reference sequence). The full variable domain, its missing parts supplied by reference TRBV3-1 and TRBJ2-4, is DTAVSQTPKYLVTQMGNDKSIKCEQNLGHDTMYWYKQDSKKFLKIMFSYNNKELIINETVPNRFSPKSPDKAHLNLHINSLELGDSAVYFCASSGRVQGAKNIQYFGAGTRLSVL.

This clonotype was found a few times. The chain couples TRBV5-1 to TRBJ2-3; TRBD2 might be the D (5 bases). The V end was cut by 0 bases, the J end by 4 bases, with 12 bases between. In germline, CDR1 is SGHRS, CDR2 YFSETQ. The CDR3 loop spans 15 amino acids. Here the CDR3 DNA reads TGCGCCAGCAGCTTGGCGGGGTATGATGCAGATACGCAGTATTTT. Its translation is CASSLAGYDADTQYF. Together with reference TRBV5-1 and TRBJ2-3, the CDR3 gives the full variable domain: KAGVTQTPRYLIKTRGQQVTLSCSPISGHRSVSWYQQTPGQGLQFLFEYFSETQRNKGNFPGRFSGRQFSNSRSEMNVSTLELGDSALYLCASSLAGYDADTQYFGPGTRLTVL.

This clonotype has just one count. This chain links TRBV11-2 with TRBJ2-7; no reliable D call. V lost 2 bases to trimming and J lost 2 bases, with 16 bases between them. This CDR3 has 16 residues. CDR1 and CDR2 from the germline V gene are SGHAT and FQNNGV. The CDR3 loop is CASSLSRSSSTYEQYF. In DNA, the CDR3 is TGTGCCAGCAGCTTAAGTAGGTCCAGCTCCACCTACGAGCAGTACTTC.

The chain has TRBV3-1 and TRBJ2-3; 7 bases agree with TRBD2. V lost 6 bases to trimming and J lost 6 bases; unmatched junction nucleotides: 6. From germline, CDR1 is LGHDT and CDR2 YNNKEL (reference sequence). The CDR3 spans 13 residues. DNA of the CDR3: TGTGCCAGCAGGCGACTGGGAGGGGATACGCAGTATTTT. This encodes CASRRLGGDTQYF.